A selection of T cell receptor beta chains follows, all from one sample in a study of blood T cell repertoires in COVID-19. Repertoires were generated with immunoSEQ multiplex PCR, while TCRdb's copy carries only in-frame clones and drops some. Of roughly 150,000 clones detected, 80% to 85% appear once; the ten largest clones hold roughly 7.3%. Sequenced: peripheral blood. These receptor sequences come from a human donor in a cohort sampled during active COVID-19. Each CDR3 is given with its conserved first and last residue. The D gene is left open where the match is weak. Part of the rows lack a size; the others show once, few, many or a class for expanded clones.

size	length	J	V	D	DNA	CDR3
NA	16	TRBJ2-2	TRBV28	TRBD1	TGTGCCAGCACCCGAGGGGGCAGGGGGCTCACCGGGGAGCTGTTTTTT	CASTRGGRGLTGELFF
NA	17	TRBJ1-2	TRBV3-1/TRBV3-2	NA	TGTGCCAGCAGCCCCTCGACCCTTTCAGGGGCCCGCTATGGCTACACCTTC	CASSPSTLSGARYGYTF
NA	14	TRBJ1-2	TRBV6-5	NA	TGTGCCAGCAGTTACTCGGGGGCGAACTATGGCTACACCTTC	CASSYSGANYGYTF
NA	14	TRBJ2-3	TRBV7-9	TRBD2	TGTGTCGGTCAGCGGGGTCGGGGCACAGATACGCAGTATTTT	CVGQRGRGTDTQYF
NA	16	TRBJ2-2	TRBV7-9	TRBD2	TGTGCCAGCAGCCCAGCGGGGGGTACAACTTTTGGGGAGCTGTTTTTT	CASSPAGGTTFGELFF
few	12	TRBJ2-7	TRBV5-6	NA	TGTGCCAGCACCAAAGATGGGGGGGAGCAGTACTTC	CASTKDGGEQYF
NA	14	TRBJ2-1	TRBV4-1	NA	TGCGCCAGCAGCCAAGATCGGGGAAACAATGAGCAGTTCTTC	CASSQDRGNNEQFF
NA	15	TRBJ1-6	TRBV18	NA	TGTGCCAGCTCCCCATTCCGGGGGAACAATTCACCCCTCCACTTT	CASSPFRGNNSPLHF
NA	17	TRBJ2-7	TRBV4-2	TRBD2	TGTGCCAGCAGCCAAGGGACTAGCGGGGGAAGCTCCTACGAGCAGTACTTC	CASSQGTSGGSSYEQYF
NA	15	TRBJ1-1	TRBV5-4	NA	TGTGCCAGCAGCTTGGTTCGGACTTGGAACACTGAAGCTTTCTTT	CASSLVRTWNTEAFF
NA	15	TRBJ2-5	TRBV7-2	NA	TGTGCCAGCAGCTTATTTGGGCACCAGGACAAGACCCAGTACTTC	CASSLFGHQDKTQYF
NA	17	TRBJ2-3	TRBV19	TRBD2	TGTGCCAGTAGTTTCGGGACTAGCGGGGGGGTTTTAGATACGCAGTATTTT	CASSFGTSGGVLDTQYF
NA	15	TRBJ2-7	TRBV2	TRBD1	TGTGCCAGCAGCGAGGTACAGGGGAATCCCTACGAGCAGTACTTC	CASSEVQGNPYEQYF
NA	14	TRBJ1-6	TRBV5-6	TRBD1	TGTGCCAGCAGCCGTACAGGGGTAAATTCACCCCTCCACTTT	CASSRTGVNSPLHF
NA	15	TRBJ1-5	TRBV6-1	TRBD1	TGTGCCAGCAGTGAAGCAGGGGGCTTTCTTCAGCCCCAGCATTTT	CASSEAGGFLQPQHF
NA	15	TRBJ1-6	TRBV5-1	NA	TGCGCCAGCAGCTTGGCCGGGGTCGGGCGATCACCCCTCCACTTT	CASSLAGVGRSPLHF
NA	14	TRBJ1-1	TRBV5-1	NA	TGCGCCAGCAGCTTGGATCGACCCGGGACTGAAGCTTTCTTT	CASSLDRPGTEAFF
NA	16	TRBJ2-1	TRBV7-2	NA	TGTGCCAGCAGCTTAGATGGGCAGGGTTCCTACAATGAGCAGTTCTTC	CASSLDGQGSYNEQFF
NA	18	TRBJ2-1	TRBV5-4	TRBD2	TGTGCCAGCAGCTCCGATCTCAAAACTAGCGGGGGGCTGTATGAGCAGTTCTTC	CASSSDLKTSGGLYEQFF
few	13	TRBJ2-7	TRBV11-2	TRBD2	TGTGCCAGCAGCCTAGCGGGGGAGTACGAGCAGTACTTC	CASSLAGEYEQYF